The 19 T cell receptor beta chains in this list originate from one sample, sequenced in a study of CD8+ T cells in alopecia areata. Treatment given: oral pan-JAK inhibitor, 5-10 mg twice daily. After isolation, RNA underwent reverse transcription to generate cDNA as the sequencing template. Produced via immunoSEQ multiplex PCR; TCRdb's table is partial and in-frame only. The sample contains some 80,000 clones, approximately 66% of which appear only once. The source material was CD8+ T cells sorted from blood, sampled at week 24, from a patient treated with tofacitinib. These receptor sequences come from a human donor with alopecia areata.

The chain couples TRBV5-6 to TRBJ2-1, with 10 bases aligning to TRBD2. CDR3 length: 15 residues. Per the germline V gene, CDR1 is SGHDT and CDR2 is YYEEEE. V lost 1 base, J lost 6 bases, and 4 bases stayed unmatched. The CDR3 region is CASSLLLAGLNEQFF. The CDR3 nucleotides are TGTGCCAGCAGCTTGTTACTAGCGGGACTCAATGAGCAGTTCTTC.

This chain joins TRBV9 and TRBJ2-6; 9 positions agree with TRBD1. V trimming: 7 bases; J trimming: 11 bases; junction bases outside the gene matches: 16. In germline, CDR1 is SGDLS, CDR2 YYNGEE. There are 16 residues in the CDR3. As DNA, the CDR3 is TGTGCCAGCCGAGACAACCCCGGGACAGGGTCGGACGTCCTGACTTTC. As protein: CASRDNPGTGSDVLTF.

This chain connects TRBV4-3 to TRBJ2-7; 7 positions match TRBD1. CDR1 is LGHNA, CDR2 YSLEER, per germline. The CDR3 length is 15 residues. The V segment lost 0 bases and the J segment 0 bases; nucleotides outside the gene matches: 2. The CDR3 bases are TGCGCCAGCAGCCAAGACGGGACAGCCTCCTACGAGCAGTACTTC. Its translation: CASSQDGTASYEQYF.

V usage is TRBV2 and J usage is TRBJ2-3; perhaps TRBD1 as D (5 bases). The CDR3 runs to 15 residues. Trimming left V 5 bases short and J 3 bases short, with 15 bases between. Germline CDR1 is SNHLY and CDR2 is FYNNEI. CDR3 amino acids: CASSPNWGQTDTQYF. CDR3 sequence (DNA): TGTGCCAGCAGTCCTAATTGGGGCCAGACAGATACGCAGTATTTT.

This chain links TRBV2 with TRBJ2-1; TRBD1 agrees at 9 bases. V gave up 6 bases and J gave up 9 bases; unmatched junction bases: 15. The CDR3 is made up of 16 amino acids. Germline V gives CDR1 SNHLY, CDR2 FYNNEI. CDR3 sequence reads: CASRDAPGTGWSEQFF. CDR3 nucleotide sequence: TGTGCCAGCAGGGACGCCCCAGGGACAGGGTGGAGTGAGCAGTTCTTC.

The chain recombines TRBV9 with TRBJ2-2; 7 bases fit TRBD2. J lost 1 base, V lost 4 bases, and 7 bases had no gene match. CDR1 and CDR2 (germline): SGDLS, YYNGEE. CDR3 length equals 16 residues. The CDR3 spells CASSIREGLNTGELFF. DNA of the CDR3: TGTGCCAGCAGCATTAGGGAGGGGTTGAACACCGGGGAGCTGTTTTTT. The variable domain in full, completed from reference TRBV9 and TRBJ2-2, reads DSGVTQTPKHLITATGQRVTLRCSPRSGDLSVYWYQQSLDQGLQFLIQYYNGEERAKGNILERFSAQQFPDLHSELNLSSLELGDSALYFCASSIREGLNTGELFFGEGSRLTVL.

The rearrangement joins TRBV15 to TRBJ1-2; D might be TRBD1 (5 bases). Deletions cut 2 bases from V and 2 bases from J, with 12 bases between. The CDR3 is 15 residues long. Germline CDR1 reads LNHNV; CDR2 reads YYDKDF (reference sequence). In DNA, the CDR3 is TGTGCCACCAGCAGACTACCGGACATCAACTATGGCTACACCTTC. Encoded protein: CATSRLPDINYGYTF.

This chain joins TRBV7-8 and TRBJ1-1, with D unresolved. The CDR3 is 11 amino acids. Trimming pared 1 base from V and 5 bases from J, leaving 2 bases between. Germline V gives CDR1 SGHVS, CDR2 FQNEAQ. The DNA of the CDR3 is TGTGCCAGCAGCTTAGGGACTGAAGCTTTCTTT. Protein product: CASSLGTEAFF. Full variable domain (outside the CDR3, taken from reference TRBV7-8 and TRBJ1-1): GAGVSQSPRYKVAKRGQDVALRCDPISGHVSLFWYQQALGQGPEFLTYFQNEAQLDKSGLPSDRFFAERPEGSVSTLKIQRTQQEDSAVYLCASSLGTEAFFGQGTRLTVV.

This clone was recorded a few times. The chain links TRBV7-6 to TRBJ2-7; D is tentatively TRBD1 or TRBD2 (5 bases each). The ends were cut back, 6 bases at V and 3 bases at J, with 12 bases in the middle. The CDR3 is 13 amino acids. Germline loops: CDR1 SGHVS, CDR2 FNYEAQ. This CDR3 is CASRHRGDYEQYF. The CDR3 DNA follows: TGTGCCAGCAGGCATAGGGGAGACTACGAGCAGTACTTC.

The chain has TRBV4-3 and TRBJ2-7, with D hard to call. V was clipped by 0 bases and J by 3 bases, with 9 bases between them. The CDR3 spans 14 residues. Germline CDR1 is LGHNA and CDR2 is YSLEER. CDR3 sequence reads: CASSQDHTYYEQYF. In DNA form, the CDR3 reads TGCGCCAGCAGCCAAGATCACACCTACTACGAGCAGTACTTC.

This rearrangement joins TRBV7-9 to TRBJ2-7; TRBD2 aligns across 7 bases. The CDR3 sequence is 16 residues long. V lost 3 bases and J lost 2; bases outside the gene matches: 10. CDR1 and CDR2 (germline): SEHNR, FQNEAQ (reference sequence). This chain's CDR3 is CASSFWASGEPYEQYF. The CDR3 DNA follows: TGTGCCAGCAGCTTCTGGGCTAGCGGTGAACCCTACGAGCAGTACTTC.

The V and J genes are TRBV7-9 and TRBJ1-1, with a possible D match to TRBD1 (5 bases). Germline V gene data show CDR1 as SEHNR and CDR2 as FQNEAQ (reference sequence). V was pared by 4 bases and J by 8 bases, with 8 bases between. This CDR3 comprises 11 residues. The CDR3 loop reads CASSSGWEAFF. The CDR3 DNA sequence: TGTGCCAGCAGCTCAGGGTGGGAAGCTTTCTTT. The full variable domain, rest sourced from reference TRBV7-9 and TRBJ1-1, is DTGVSQNPRHKITKRGQNVTFRCDPISEHNRLYWYRQTLGQGPEFLTYFQNEAQLEKSRLLSDRFSAERPKGSFSTLEIQRTEQGDSAMYLCASSSGWEAFFGQGTRLTVV.

V and J are TRBV29-1 and TRBJ2-1, with D perhaps TRBD2 (5 bases). This CDR3 has 12 amino acids. The V gene's germline CDR1 is SQVTM and CDR2 ANQGSEA. Trimming took 6 bases from V and 6 from J, leaving 12 bases between them. The CDR3 nucleotides are TGCAGCGTGGGGAGTTTTTTCAATGAGCAGTTCTTC. This sequence encodes CSVGSFFNEQFF.

Concerning this clone: This sample includes further DNA sequences coding for the same CDR3. The gene calls are TRBV29-1 and TRBJ2-6; D possibly uses TRBD1 or TRBD2 (5 bases each). This CDR3 contains 14 residues. In germline, CDR1 is SQVTM, CDR2 ANQGSEA. The V end lost 3 bases, the J end lost 0 bases, and 6 bases lay between the germline ends. The CDR3 nucleotides read TGCAGCGTTGAGGGGGTCTCTGGGGCCAACGTCCTGACTTTC. Translation: CSVEGVSGANVLTF.

The chain recombines TRBV27 with TRBJ1-2, with 10 bases matching TRBD1. V shed 8 bases, J shed 7 bases, and the junction held 7 bases outside the gene matches. The germline gives CDR1 MNHEY, CDR2 SMNVEV (reference sequence). CDR3 length: 13 amino acids. The CDR3 sequence is CASLGQGKGGYTF. In DNA form, the CDR3 reads TGTGCCAGCCTGGGACAGGGGAAGGGTGGCTACACCTTC.

The CDR3 loop is CASSRGGYYGYTF. The CDR3, as DNA: TGTGCCAGCAGCAGAGGAGGGTACTATGGCTACACCTTC. The genes are TRBV7-9 and TRBJ1-2; D is ambiguous. The V gene lost 5 bases and the J gene lost 3 bases, with 10 bases spanning the gap. Germline loops: CDR1 SEHNR, CDR2 FQNEAQ (reference sequence). The CDR3 covers 13 residues.

The chain couples TRBV30 to TRBJ2-7, with TRBD2 matching over 13 bases. This CDR3 comprises 14 residues. Germline loops: CDR1 GTSNPN, CDR2 SVGIG (reference sequence). V trimming: 1 base; J trimming: 5 bases; junction bases outside the gene matches: 2. CDR3 in amino acids: CAWSAGLAGDEQYF. CDR3 nucleotide sequence: TGTGCCTGGAGTGCAGGACTAGCGGGAGACGAGCAGTACTTC.

The chain combines TRBV19 with TRBJ1-5; 9 positions agree with TRBD1. Germline V lookup: CDR1 LNHDA, CDR2 SQIVND (reference sequence). The CDR3 is 17 amino acids. V lost 4 bases, J lost 10 bases, and 17 bases stayed unmatched. The chain's CDR3 is CASSTELPGQGFEPQHF. CDR3 DNA sequence: TGTGCCAGTAGTACAGAATTGCCGGGACAGGGATTCGAACCCCAGCATTTT.

The J gene is TRBJ2-1, the V gene TRBV30; TRBD1 might be the D (6 bases). V dropped 0 bases and J dropped 9 bases, with 12 bases sitting between them. CDR3 length: 13 amino acids. Germline V gene sequence: CDR1 GTSNPN, CDR2 SVGIG (reference sequence). CDR3 nucleotides: TGTGCCTGGAGTGTTAACAGGGTGGGTGAGCAGTTCTTC. Amino acids: CAWSVNRVGEQFF.